These 22 T cell receptor beta chains came from one sample sequenced in a study of T cells in localized non-small cell lung cancer. Only in-frame clones appear in the TCRdb table, and some are missing; sequencing was by immunoSEQ multiplex PCR. The sample has thousands of clones, 25% seen once. The material sequenced was lung tumor tissue, taken before any cancer treatment. These receptors all stem from a male donor at least 60 years old with stage I lung adenocarcinoma.

The chain has TRBV10-3 and TRBJ2-1, with 8 bases that match TRBD2. The CDR3 consists of 12 residues. Germline V lookup: CDR1 ENHRY, CDR2 SYGVKD. The CDR3 region is CASGTFYNEQFF. DNA of the CDR3: TGTGCTAGCGGGACTTTTTACAATGAGCAGTTCTTC.

This clone was seen more than once but under ten times. The chain combines TRBV9 with TRBJ1-1; 8 nucleotides align to TRBD1. Germline V gene lookup returns CDR1 SGDLS and CDR2 YYNGEE. The CDR3 contains 13 residues. V was pared by 3 bases and J by 4 bases, with 2 bases of the junction left unmatched. CDR3 in amino acids: CASSAGTGTEAFF. For the CDR3, the DNA is TGTGCCAGCAGCGCCGGGACAGGCACTGAAGCTTTCTTT.

The rearrangement joins TRBV14 to TRBJ2-5; no definite D call. The ends were cut back, 4 bases at V and 5 bases at J, with 11 bases in the middle. The germline gives CDR1 SGHDN, CDR2 FVKESK. The CDR3 is 13 residues long. The CDR3 bases are TGTGCCAGCAGCCTCCGACCTCGGGAGACCCAGTACTTC. It specifies CASSLRPRETQYF.

V and J are TRBV4-1 and TRBJ2-3, with 8 bases fitting TRBD2. The CDR3 is 15 residues long. CDR1 MGHRA and CDR2 YSYEKL come from the germline V gene. The J segment lost 4 bases and the V segment lost 0 bases, leaving 3 bases of the junction unmatched. The CDR3 loop is CASSQESGGADTQYF. CDR3 in DNA: TGCGCCAGCAGCCAAGAAAGCGGGGGAGCAGATACGCAGTATTTT.

This clone appeared a few times. For the CDR3, the DNA is TGCGCCAGCAGCCAAGAGGGGCCTATAGGGGGAGGAGATACGCAGTATTTT. Translating gives CASSQEGPIGGGDTQYF. The chain combines TRBV1 with TRBJ2-3. TRBV1 is a listed pseudogene. CDR3 length: 17 residues.

The rearrangement links TRBV5-1 to TRBJ1-1; 7 bases match TRBD1. CDR1 is SGHRS and CDR2 is YFSETQ in the germline V gene. The CDR3 covers 15 residues. The ends lost 2 bases at V and 1 base at J; junction bases unmatched: 5. The DNA of the CDR3 is TGCGCCAGCAGCTTTCCGACAGGGAAGAACACTGAAGCTTTCTTT. It specifies CASSFPTGKNTEAFF. The full variable domain, in which reference TRBV5-1 and TRBJ1-1 provide the parts outside the CDR3, is KAGVTQTPRYLIKTRGQQVTLSCSPISGHRSVSWYQQTPGQGLQFLFEYFSETQRNKGNFPGRFSGRQFSNSRSEMNVSTLELGDSALYLCASSFPTGKNTEAFFGQGTRLTVV.

In its sample, this clone is medium-sized. The chain has TRBV19 and TRBJ2-1; a weak D match, TRBD2 (6 bases). CDR1 LNHDA and CDR2 SQIVND come from the germline V gene (reference sequence). This CDR3 is built from 13 residues. Trimming removed 10 bases at V and 6 bases at J, with 16 bases between. The CDR3 coding sequence is TGTGCCACTTCCCTAGCGAGTTCCAATGAGCAGTTCTTC. This sequence encodes CATSLASSNEQFF.

This clone was seen only a few times. J is TRBJ2-7 and V is TRBV2; weak D call: TRBD2 (5 bases). This CDR3 spans 17 amino acids. Deletions cut 7 bases from V and 0 bases from J, with 22 bases between. CDR1 SNHLY and CDR2 FYNNEI come from the germline V gene. Here the CDR3 reads CASKATRIDKHSYEQYF. The CDR3 nucleotides read TGTGCCAGCAAGGCCACTAGAATCGACAAGCACTCCTACGAGCAGTACTTC.

This clone was detected only a few times. The chain joins TRBV29-1 to TRBJ2-5; the D gene could be TRBD1 or TRBD2 (5 bases each). The CDR3 consists of 13 residues. Germline lookup yields CDR1 SQVTM and CDR2 ANQGSEA. The V gene lost 4 bases and the J gene lost 7 bases, with 16 bases spanning the gap. The CDR3 DNA follows: TGCAGCGTTGTCGACAGCTTGAGGGCGACCCAGTACTTC. It codes for CSVVDSLRATQYF.

This clone has a handful of counts. This rearrangement joins TRBV30 to TRBJ1-5; D is undetermined. The CDR3 is 14 residues long. The V gene's germline CDR1 is GTSNPN and CDR2 SVGIG (reference sequence). Trimming pared 1 base from V and 9 bases from J, leaving 16 bases between. CDR3 bases: TGTGCCTGGAGTGGAAACAGCTGGGAGGCGCCCCAGCATTTT. It codes for CAWSGNSWEAPQHF.

This clone has just a few counts. The J gene is TRBJ1-6, the V gene TRBV11-3, with D hard to call. Germline CDR1 SGHNT, CDR2 YENEEA. The CDR3 covers 15 residues. Trimming pared 0 bases from V and 3 bases from J, leaving 6 bases between. CDR3 sequence (DNA): TGTGCCAGCAGCTTAGATGAAGTCTATAATTCACCCCTCCACTTT. It specifies CASSLDEVYNSPLHF.

The rearrangement links TRBV6-4 to TRBJ1-5; unclear D gene. Germline V gives CDR1 MRHNA, CDR2 SNTAGT. V lost 7 bases, J lost 0 bases, and 7 bases lay in between. This CDR3 is 13 amino acids long. The CDR3 nucleotides are TGTGCCAGCAAGTGGGATAGCAATCAGCCCCAGCATTTT. This encodes CASKWDSNQPQHF.

The chain combines TRBV18 with TRBJ1-2; 7 positions agree with TRBD1. The junction had 2 bases not matched to a gene; V was cut back by 1 base and J by 0 bases. Germline assignment: CDR1 KGHSH and CDR2 LQKENI. The CDR3 runs to 15 residues. CDR3 amino acids: CASSPRDSPNYGYTF. CDR3 in DNA: TGTGCCAGCTCACCACGGGACAGCCCTAACTATGGCTACACCTTC.

This clone turned up a few times. This chain links TRBV2 with TRBJ2-7; D possibly corresponds to TRBD1 (5 bases). Per germline, CDR1 SNHLY and CDR2 FYNNEI. The CDR3 extends over 13 amino acids. The germline V and J ends were trimmed by 11 bases and 0 bases, with 14 bases remaining between them. CDR3 sequence (DNA): TGTGCCTCCAGACAGACGAGCTCCTACGAGCAGTACTTC. Protein sequence: CASRQTSSYEQYF.

In its sample, this clone is medium-sized. The V gene is TRBV11-3, the J gene TRBJ2-2, with no clear D. Germline V lookup: CDR1 SGHNT, CDR2 YENEEA. V was clipped by 3 bases and J by 1 base, with 6 bases between them. The CDR3 is made up of 14 amino acids. CDR3 in DNA: TGTGCCAGCAGCTTTGCCGGGAACACCGGGGAGCTGTTTTTT. Protein: CASSFAGNTGELFF.

J is TRBJ2-3 and V is TRBV9; 12 bases align to TRBD2. The CDR3 totals 18 residues. With 0 bases clipped from V and 3 bases from J, the junction kept 8 bases outside the gene matches. Germline values: CDR1 SGDLS, CDR2 YYNGEE. As DNA, the CDR3 is TGTGCCAGCAGCGTAGGACTAGCGGGGGCCGACGTAACAGATACGCAGTATTTT. It translates to CASSVGLAGADVTDTQYF.

The sample holds a few counts of this clone. V is TRBV6-8 and J is TRBJ2-7, with a possible D match to TRBD1 (6 bases). Germline V gene sequence: CDR1 MNHGY, CDR2 SAAAGT. The V end was cut by 4 bases, the J end by 3 bases, with 13 bases between. The CDR3 totals 14 residues. The CDR3 loop reads CASSFRGQIYEQYF. CDR3 coding DNA: TGTGCCAGCAGTTTCCGGGGACAAATCTACGAGCAGTACTTC.

V usage is TRBV19 and J usage is TRBJ1-1; D is unresolved. The V end was cut by 5 bases, the J end by 2 bases, with 18 bases between. Germline-derived CDR1 and CDR2 are LNHDA and SQIVND (reference sequence). This CDR3 region has 16 residues. CDR3 residues: CASSPRREGGNTEAFF. CDR3 coding DNA: TGTGCCAGTAGTCCCCGGAGGGAGGGCGGAAACACTGAAGCTTTCTTT.

The chain combines TRBV30 with TRBJ1-5, with D unresolved. Germline-derived CDR1 and CDR2 are GTSNPN and SVGIG (reference sequence). CDR3 length: 13 residues. With 2 bases removed from V and 4 bases from J, the gap between germline ends came to 9 bases. The CDR3 coding sequence is TGTGCCTGGAGTCTTCGTTCAAATCAGCCCCAGCATTTT. It encodes CAWSLRSNQPQHF.

The chain is built from TRBV19 and TRBJ2-6, with unresolved D. Trimming removed 3 bases from V and 0 bases from J, with 3 bases in between. The CDR3 loop spans 14 amino acids. Germline CDR1 is LNHDA and CDR2 is SQIVND (reference sequence). In DNA, the CDR3 is TGTGCCAGTAGTATCGGCTCTGGGGCCAACGTCCTGACTTTC. It encodes CASSIGSGANVLTF.

The V gene is TRBV29-1, the J gene TRBJ2-7, with 12 bases lining up with TRBD2. Per the germline V gene, CDR1 is SQVTM and CDR2 is ANQGSEA. The CDR3 runs 15 residues. The V and J ends lost 1 base and 6 bases, in that order; junction bases with no gene match: 7. This CDR3 reads CSVEVGLAGNVEQYF. The CDR3 DNA sequence: TGCAGCGTTGAAGTCGGACTAGCGGGGAACGTCGAGCAGTACTTC.

This sequence joins TRBV12-5 and TRBJ2-3; D not resolved. CDR1 and CDR2 from the germline V gene are LGHNT and FRNRAP. The CDR3 loop spans 13 amino acids. The CDR3: CASTTSGADTQYF. Here the CDR3 DNA reads TGTGCCAGCACTACTTCCGGCGCAGATACGCAGTATTTT.